A selection of T cell receptor beta chains follows, all from one sample in a study of blood T cell repertoires in COVID-19. Method: immunoSEQ multiplex PCR; TCRdb's copy keeps in-frame clones and lacks some. Among approximately 140,000 clones listed, approximately 79% were seen once. The sequenced sample consisted of PBMCs or T cells enriched from blood (not recorded which). These receptors were taken from a middle-aged man with acute COVID-19. Each CDR3 is given with its conserved first and last residue. The D gene is left open where the match is weak. Clone sizes are given selectively: once, few, many, or a class where the clone is expanded.

size	D	V	J	DNA	CDR3
-	-	TRBV7-6	TRBJ1-1	TGTGCCAGCAGCCCAGCCCCGCGGGACACTGAAGCTTTCTTT	CASSPAPRDTEAFF
-	-	TRBV2	TRBJ2-2	TGTGCCAGCAGTACACAGGCCTCCGGGGAGCTGTTTTTT	CASSTQASGELFF
-	-	TRBV18	TRBJ2-2	TGTGCCAGCTCACCTATCAACAGGGCGAACACCGGGGAGCTGTTTTTT	CASSPINRANTGELFF
-	-	TRBV7-9	TRBJ1-5	TGTGCCAGCAGCAAGGACGGGGAAAGGCCCCAGCATTTT	CASSKDGERPQHF
-	TRBD1	TRBV30	TRBJ1-2	TGTGCCTGGAGTGCCCTCGGGACAGGGGAGGGCTACACCTTC	CAWSALGTGEGYTF
-	-	TRBV6-1	TRBJ1-4	TGTGCCAGCAGTGAAAGGGGGGGCGAAGAAAAACTGTTTTTT	CASSERGGEEKLFF
once	-	TRBV27	TRBJ1-5	TGTGCCAGCAGTTTAACCCCGGTTCAGCCCCAGCATTTT	CASSLTPVQPQHF
-	TRBD2	TRBV7-9	TRBJ2-2	TGTGCCAGCAGCCGGGGGGATCGGGAGCTGTTTTTT	CASSRGDRELFF
-	-	TRBV11-3	TRBJ2-1	TGTGCCAGCAGCCTAGGAGGGGGCCCCTTCCTTGGAAACAATGAGCAGTTCTTC	CASSLGGGPFLGNNEQFF
-	-	TRBV27	TRBJ2-3	TGTGCCAGCAGTCCCAGGACAGCTGGCACAGATACGCAGTATTTT	CASSPRTAGTDTQYF
-	-	TRBV2	TRBJ1-4	TGTGCCAGCAGGGGTCCCCGGGACACCGCAACTAATGAAAAACTGTTTTTT	CASRGPRDTATNEKLFF
few	-	TRBV20-1	TRBJ1-2	TGCAGTGCTAGTAGGGGCACTCAAAACTATGGCTACACCTTC	CSASRGTQNYGYTF
-	-	TRBV12-2	TRBJ1-2	TGTGCAAGTCGCTTAGCGAACAGTCCCAGGGAGGCCGATGGCTACACCTTC	CASRLANSPREADGYTF
-	-	TRBV7-9	TRBJ2-7	TGTGCCAGCAGCTCCGCAACAGGAACCTCCTACGAGCAGTACTTC	CASSSATGTSYEQYF
-	TRBD2	TRBV15	TRBJ2-1	TGTGCCACCAGCAGAGCTAAAACTAGCGGCCATGAGCAGTTCTTC	CATSRAKTSGHEQFF